These T cell receptor beta chains were read from a single sample in a study of Ad26.COV2.S vaccination and SARS-CoV-2 variants. Data came from immunoSEQ multiplex PCR; TCRdb stores just in-frame clones and leaves some out. The table includes about 390,000 clones, about nine tenths detected once. The sequencing here drew on peripheral blood, taken in a trial of Ad26.COV2.S vaccine versus placebo. The receptor source for this set is a person between 18 and 60 years old who received the Ad26.COV2.S COVID-19 vaccine or a placebo. Each CDR3 is given with its conserved first and last residue. D genes are given only for firm matches. Clone size, where shown, is once, few, many, or a class for clones that have expanded.

clone_size: -
j_call: TRBJ1-3
v_call: TRBV11-2
d_call: -
cdr3_nt: TGTGCCAGCAGCTTAGGACAGTTTAGCTCTGGAAACACCATATATTTT
cdr3_aa: CASSLGQFSSGNTIYF

clone_size: -
j_call: TRBJ1-2
v_call: TRBV10-3
d_call: TRBD1
cdr3_nt: TGTGCCATCAGTGAGAGACAGGGGGAAAGCTACACCTTC
cdr3_aa: CAISERQGESYTF

clone_size: -
j_call: TRBJ2-7
v_call: TRBV6-5
d_call: -
cdr3_nt: TGTGCCAGCAGTTACTCGATCTGGGATCCTTCCTCCGAGCAGTACTTC
cdr3_aa: CASSYSIWDPSSEQYF

clone_size: once
j_call: TRBJ2-5
v_call: TRBV7-9
d_call: -
cdr3_nt: TGTGCCAGCAGCATCTCAATAGCGGAGGTGACCCAGTACTTC
cdr3_aa: CASSISIAEVTQYF

clone_size: -
j_call: TRBJ2-1
v_call: TRBV5-1
d_call: -
cdr3_nt: TGCGCCAGCAGCCCGGACGGGCCAAACAATGAGCAGTTCTTC
cdr3_aa: CASSPDGPNNEQFF

clone_size: -
j_call: TRBJ2-7
v_call: TRBV10-3
d_call: TRBD1
cdr3_nt: TGTGCCATCAGGGCAGGGGGATCCGAGCAGTACTTC
cdr3_aa: CAIRAGGSEQYF

clone_size: -
j_call: TRBJ2-1
v_call: TRBV5-6
d_call: -
cdr3_nt: TGTGCCAGCAGCCCAGTGGGGGGCCCATACAATGAGCAGTTCTTC
cdr3_aa: CASSPVGGPYNEQFF

clone_size: -
j_call: TRBJ1-2
v_call: TRBV3-1/TRBV3-2
d_call: -
cdr3_nt: TGTGCCAGCAGCCAAGGGATCGAGCGCTATGGCTACACCTTC
cdr3_aa: CASSQGIERYGYTF

clone_size: -
j_call: TRBJ1-6
v_call: TRBV7-6
d_call: -
cdr3_nt: TGTGCCAGCAGCCCAGTGGAGGACAGTCCTAATTCACCCCTCCACTTT
cdr3_aa: CASSPVEDSPNSPLHF

clone_size: -
j_call: TRBJ2-7
v_call: TRBV29-1
d_call: TRBD1
cdr3_nt: TGCAGCGTCCGCAGGGGGCCCTCCTACGAGCAGTACTTC
cdr3_aa: CSVRRGPSYEQYF

clone_size: -
j_call: TRBJ2-7
v_call: TRBV5-4
d_call: TRBD2
cdr3_nt: TGTGCCAGCAGACCCGGTCCGGGGAGCGGGGGGGCCTCCTACGAGCAGTACTTC
cdr3_aa: CASRPGPGSGGASYEQYF

clone_size: -
j_call: TRBJ1-5
v_call: TRBV7-2
d_call: -
cdr3_nt: TGTGCCAGCAGCCCCGGACGGGCTAGCAATCAGCCCCAGCATTTT
cdr3_aa: CASSPGRASNQPQHF

clone_size: -
j_call: TRBJ1-4
v_call: TRBV19
d_call: -
cdr3_nt: TGTGCCAGTAGTAGAGACACCTCAACTAATGAAAAACTGTTTTTT
cdr3_aa: CASSRDTSTNEKLFF

clone_size: -
j_call: TRBJ2-3
v_call: TRBV7-9
d_call: -
cdr3_nt: TGTGCCAGCAGCTTGGTCAGGGGAATTACAGATACGCAGTATTTT
cdr3_aa: CASSLVRGITDTQYF

clone_size: -
j_call: TRBJ2-3
v_call: TRBV5-1
d_call: -
cdr3_nt: TGCGCCAGTAGCCCACAGGGAACTACGCAGTATTTT
cdr3_aa: CASSPQGTTQYF

clone_size: -
j_call: TRBJ1-6
v_call: TRBV12-3/TRBV12-4
d_call: -
cdr3_nt: TGTGCCAGCAGTTTAGGCGGGTTCACCCTCCACTTT
cdr3_aa: CASSLGGFTLHF

clone_size: few
j_call: TRBJ1-4
v_call: TRBV4-3
d_call: -
cdr3_nt: TGCGCCAGCAGCCCCCAATTCGTGAGTTCGGGGGAAAAACTGTTTTTT
cdr3_aa: CASSPQFVSSGEKLFF

clone_size: -
j_call: TRBJ2-3
v_call: TRBV7-2
d_call: TRBD1
cdr3_nt: TGTGCCAGCAGCTTAGCCCGACAGGGGGCGAAAGATACGCAGTATTTT
cdr3_aa: CASSLARQGAKDTQYF

clone_size: -
j_call: TRBJ1-2
v_call: TRBV29-1
d_call: -
cdr3_nt: TGCAGCGTTGAGAGGGGTGACTATGGCTACACCTTC
cdr3_aa: CSVERGDYGYTF

clone_size: -
j_call: TRBJ1-2
v_call: TRBV27
d_call: -
cdr3_nt: TGTGCCAGCACCCCCCGGGCCGGATACTATGGCTACACCTTC
cdr3_aa: CASTPRAGYYGYTF

clone_size: -
j_call: TRBJ2-7
v_call: TRBV7-2
d_call: TRBD1
cdr3_nt: TGTGCCAGCAGCTTAGAGGGGACAGGGGGCGCTGCCCGCGAGCAGTACTTC
cdr3_aa: CASSLEGTGGAAREQYF

clone_size: once
j_call: TRBJ2-1
v_call: TRBV18
d_call: TRBD1
cdr3_nt: TGTGCCAGCTCAAGGGGGCAGGGGAATGAGCAGTTCTTC
cdr3_aa: CASSRGQGNEQFF

clone_size: -
j_call: TRBJ2-5
v_call: TRBV3-1/TRBV3-2
d_call: TRBD2
cdr3_nt: TGTGCCAGCAGCCAAGGAGCGGGGGAGGTCCAAGAGACCCAGTACTTC
cdr3_aa: CASSQGAGEVQETQYF

clone_size: -
j_call: TRBJ2-1
v_call: TRBV14
d_call: TRBD2
cdr3_nt: TGTGCCAGCAGCCAACGAGCGGGGGGAACCAATGAGCAGTTCTTC
cdr3_aa: CASSQRAGGTNEQFF

clone_size: -
j_call: TRBJ2-3
v_call: TRBV18
d_call: TRBD2
cdr3_nt: TGTGCCAGCTCACCTACTAGCGGGGGGGCCGGCACAGATACGCAGTATTTT
cdr3_aa: CASSPTSGGAGTDTQYF

clone_size: -
j_call: TRBJ1-2
v_call: TRBV24-1
d_call: -
cdr3_nt: TGTGCCACCAGTGAGGGCGCAATGATCTATGGCTACACCTTC
cdr3_aa: CATSEGAMIYGYTF

clone_size: -
j_call: TRBJ1-5
v_call: TRBV3-1/TRBV3-2
d_call: -
cdr3_nt: TGTGCCAGCAGGAAAAATCAGCCCCAGCATTTT
cdr3_aa: CASRKNQPQHF

clone_size: -
j_call: TRBJ2-5
v_call: TRBV27
d_call: -
cdr3_nt: TGTGCCAGCAGTTTAACTTCTGCGGATGGAGAGACCCAGTACTTC
cdr3_aa: CASSLTSADGETQYF

clone_size: -
j_call: TRBJ2-3
v_call: TRBV15
d_call: -
cdr3_nt: TGTGCCACCAGCAGTTTTAAAGGGGCAGGCACAGATACGCAGTATTTT
cdr3_aa: CATSSFKGAGTDTQYF

clone_size: -
j_call: TRBJ1-3
v_call: TRBV18
d_call: -
cdr3_nt: TGTGCCAGCTCACCGCTAGGTGATGGAAACACCATATATTTT
cdr3_aa: CASSPLGDGNTIYF

clone_size: -
j_call: TRBJ2-2
v_call: TRBV7-9
d_call: -
cdr3_nt: TGTGCCAGCAGCTCCCTAAGAGAAGGAACCGGGGAGCTGTTTTTT
cdr3_aa: CASSSLREGTGELFF

clone_size: -
j_call: TRBJ2-3
v_call: TRBV14
d_call: -
cdr3_nt: TGTGCCAGCAGCCTGGGGGCAGGGTTCAGAAGCACAGATACGCAGTATTTT
cdr3_aa: CASSLGAGFRSTDTQYF

clone_size: -
j_call: TRBJ1-1
v_call: TRBV12-3/TRBV12-4
d_call: -
cdr3_nt: TGTGCCAGCAGAGAAACAGGGTTCACTGAAGCTTTCTTT
cdr3_aa: CASRETGFTEAFF

clone_size: -
j_call: TRBJ1-1
v_call: TRBV5-1
d_call: -
cdr3_nt: TGCGCCAGCAGCTTGGAAGTCAGCTCTGAAGCTTTCTTT
cdr3_aa: CASSLEVSSEAFF

clone_size: -
j_call: TRBJ2-7
v_call: TRBV11-2
d_call: -
cdr3_nt: TGTGCCAGCAGCTCCGGATCGGCGGGGCGATCCTACGAGCAGTACTTC
cdr3_aa: CASSSGSAGRSYEQYF

clone_size: -
j_call: TRBJ2-2
v_call: TRBV4-1
d_call: -
cdr3_nt: TGCGCCAGCAGCCAAGAGGTCGGGGGGAACACCGGGGAGCTGTTTTTT
cdr3_aa: CASSQEVGGNTGELFF

clone_size: -
j_call: TRBJ1-6
v_call: TRBV7-2
d_call: TRBD1
cdr3_nt: TGTGCCAGCAGCCCGCGGACAGGATACAATTCACCCCTCCACTTT
cdr3_aa: CASSPRTGYNSPLHF

clone_size: -
j_call: TRBJ1-2
v_call: TRBV7-9
d_call: TRBD1
cdr3_nt: TGTGCCAGCAGCCGATCTGACAGGGCTGGCTATGGCTACACCTTC
cdr3_aa: CASSRSDRAGYGYTF

clone_size: -
j_call: TRBJ2-3
v_call: TRBV15
d_call: -
cdr3_nt: TGTGCCACCAGCAGAGATGCGCTCGATACGCAGTATTTT
cdr3_aa: CATSRDALDTQYF

clone_size: -
j_call: TRBJ1-5
v_call: TRBV27
d_call: -
cdr3_nt: TGTGCCAGCAGTTCCGGCAGGGGCAATCAGCCCCAGCATTTT
cdr3_aa: CASSSGRGNQPQHF

clone_size: -
j_call: TRBJ2-3
v_call: TRBV4-1
d_call: -
cdr3_nt: TGCGCCAGCAGCCAAGAACGGGGGCCGTTTCCGCAGTATTTT
cdr3_aa: CASSQERGPFPQYF

clone_size: -
j_call: TRBJ1-4
v_call: TRBV6-5
d_call: TRBD1
cdr3_nt: TGTGCCAGCTGCCAGGCAGGGGGCGGAGAAAAACTGTTTTTT
cdr3_aa: CASCQAGGGEKLFF

clone_size: -
j_call: TRBJ2-3
v_call: TRBV6-1
d_call: -
cdr3_nt: TGTGCCAGCAGTGAAGTTAGCCTCAGGGGATCAGATACGCAGTATTTT
cdr3_aa: CASSEVSLRGSDTQYF

clone_size: -
j_call: TRBJ1-3
v_call: TRBV3-1/TRBV3-2
d_call: -
cdr3_nt: TGTGCCAGCAGCCAAGATCGTGGGAACTCTGGAAACACCATATATTTT
cdr3_aa: CASSQDRGNSGNTIYF

clone_size: -
j_call: TRBJ2-3
v_call: TRBV5-8
d_call: -
cdr3_nt: TGTGCCAGCAGCCCACTAGCAGGCACAGATACGCAGTATTTT
cdr3_aa: CASSPLAGTDTQYF

clone_size: -
j_call: TRBJ2-1
v_call: TRBV23-1
d_call: -
cdr3_nt: TGCGCCAGCAGTCAGCCCACCCGGCCCTTAAGGGACTACAATGAGCAGTTCTTC
cdr3_aa: CASSQPTRPLRDYNEQFF

clone_size: few
j_call: TRBJ1-5
v_call: TRBV19
d_call: -
cdr3_nt: TGTGCCAGTAGTATGAGCGATAGCAATCAGCCCCAGCATTTT
cdr3_aa: CASSMSDSNQPQHF

clone_size: -
j_call: TRBJ2-2
v_call: TRBV15
d_call: -
cdr3_nt: TGTGCCACCAGCAGCGACACTGGGGACACCGGGGAGCTGTTTTTT
cdr3_aa: CATSSDTGDTGELFF

clone_size: -
j_call: TRBJ1-2
v_call: TRBV29-1
d_call: -
cdr3_nt: TGCAGCGTTGACTCGGGGTATGGCTACACCTTC
cdr3_aa: CSVDSGYGYTF

clone_size: -
j_call: TRBJ2-1
v_call: TRBV4-3
d_call: -
cdr3_nt: TGCGCCAGCAGCCAAGCTTTTCTGGGTGAGCAGTTCTTC
cdr3_aa: CASSQAFLGEQFF

clone_size: -
j_call: TRBJ2-7
v_call: TRBV7-2
d_call: TRBD1
cdr3_nt: TGTGCCAGCAGCTCGCCGGACAGGGGTTACTACGAGCAGTACTTC
cdr3_aa: CASSSPDRGYYEQYF

clone_size: -
j_call: TRBJ1-5
v_call: TRBV2
d_call: -
cdr3_nt: TGTGCCAGCAGTGACAGGGGCGGGGATGGCAATCAGCCCCAGCATTTT
cdr3_aa: CASSDRGGDGNQPQHF

clone_size: -
j_call: TRBJ2-7
v_call: TRBV5-1
d_call: -
cdr3_nt: TGCGCCAGCAGCTTAACAGCCGCCGGGTACGAGCAGTACTTC
cdr3_aa: CASSLTAAGYEQYF

clone_size: few
j_call: TRBJ2-7
v_call: TRBV9
d_call: -
cdr3_nt: TGTGCCAGCAGTGAAACGGCGGACCCTCCGGGCGAGCAGTACTTC
cdr3_aa: CASSETADPPGEQYF